This T cell receptor beta chain was sequenced in a study of cytomegalovirus exposure and HLA in healthy donors. V dropped 4 bases and J dropped 4; count of bases not matched to a gene: 6. This CDR3 region has 14 residues. Germline loops: CDR1 SGHDT, CDR2 YYEEEE. Use of 60 Vbeta and 13 Jbeta primers characterized the PCR. TCRdb keeps only in-frame clones here, not all; method: immunoSEQ multiplex PCR. The table lists 210,000 or so clones, approximately 80% of them singletons. Remarks on this clone: The antigen remains undetermined.

Study results and limitations: In a later analysis, TCR association rates varied by HLA locus: DRB1 most, HLA-C fewest.

The origin of this receptor is a girl aged 10-17 years in good health and CMV-seronegative. The specimen sequenced was PBMCs. The chain combines TRBV5-6 with TRBJ2-3; 7 nucleotides match TRBD2. The CDR3 nucleotides read TGTGCCAGCAGCACGCTACTAGCGCCAGATACGCAGTATTTT. It encodes CASSTLLAPDTQYF.